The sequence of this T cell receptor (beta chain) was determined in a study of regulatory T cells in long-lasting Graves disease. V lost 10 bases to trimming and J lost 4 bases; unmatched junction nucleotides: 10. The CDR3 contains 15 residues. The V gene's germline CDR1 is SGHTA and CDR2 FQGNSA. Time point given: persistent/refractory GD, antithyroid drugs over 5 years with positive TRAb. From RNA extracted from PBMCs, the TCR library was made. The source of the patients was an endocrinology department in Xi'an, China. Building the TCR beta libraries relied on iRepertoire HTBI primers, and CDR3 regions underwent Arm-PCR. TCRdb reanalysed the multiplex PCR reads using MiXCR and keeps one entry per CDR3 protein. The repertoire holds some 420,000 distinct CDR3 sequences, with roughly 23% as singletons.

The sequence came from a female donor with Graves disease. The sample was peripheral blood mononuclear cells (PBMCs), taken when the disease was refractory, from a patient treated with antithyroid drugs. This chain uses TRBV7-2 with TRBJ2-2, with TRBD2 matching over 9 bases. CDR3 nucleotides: TGTGCCACCCAGAGGAGCGGGGGGTTCACCGGGGAGCTGTTTTTT. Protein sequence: CATQRSGGFTGELFF.